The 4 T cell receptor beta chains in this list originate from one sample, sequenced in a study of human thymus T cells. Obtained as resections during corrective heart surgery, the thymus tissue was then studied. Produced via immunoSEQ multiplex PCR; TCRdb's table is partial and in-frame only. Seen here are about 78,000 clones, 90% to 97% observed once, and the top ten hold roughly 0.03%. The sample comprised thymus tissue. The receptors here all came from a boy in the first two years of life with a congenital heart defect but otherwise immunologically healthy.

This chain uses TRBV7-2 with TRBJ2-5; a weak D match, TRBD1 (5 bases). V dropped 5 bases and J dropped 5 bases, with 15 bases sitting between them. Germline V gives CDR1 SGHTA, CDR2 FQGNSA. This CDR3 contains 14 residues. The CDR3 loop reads CASSAKQGWETQYF. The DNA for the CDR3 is TGTGCCAGCAGCGCAAAGCAGGGTTGGGAGACCCAGTACTTC.

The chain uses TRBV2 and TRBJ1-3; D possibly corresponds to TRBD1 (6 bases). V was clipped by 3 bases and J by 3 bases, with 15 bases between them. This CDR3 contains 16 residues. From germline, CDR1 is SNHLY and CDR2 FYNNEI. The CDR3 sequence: CASSEAQGWCGNTIYF. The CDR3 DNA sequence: TGTGCCAGCAGTGAGGCACAGGGATGGTGTGGAAACACCATATATTTT.

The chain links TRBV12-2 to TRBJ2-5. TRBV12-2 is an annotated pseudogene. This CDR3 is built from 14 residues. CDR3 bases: TGTGCAAGTCGCTTAGAGGCAGTGGAAGAGACCCAGTACTTC. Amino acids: CASRLEAVEETQYF.

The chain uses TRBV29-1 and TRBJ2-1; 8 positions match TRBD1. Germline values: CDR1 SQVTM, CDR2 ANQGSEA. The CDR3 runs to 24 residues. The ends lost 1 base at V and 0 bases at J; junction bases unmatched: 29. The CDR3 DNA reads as TGCAGCGTTGAAGGGATCAATAAGGGGGGTCGAGGGACAGGACCCCCAAGCTCCTACAATGAGCAGTTCTTC. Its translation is CSVEGINKGGRGTGPPSSYNEQFF.